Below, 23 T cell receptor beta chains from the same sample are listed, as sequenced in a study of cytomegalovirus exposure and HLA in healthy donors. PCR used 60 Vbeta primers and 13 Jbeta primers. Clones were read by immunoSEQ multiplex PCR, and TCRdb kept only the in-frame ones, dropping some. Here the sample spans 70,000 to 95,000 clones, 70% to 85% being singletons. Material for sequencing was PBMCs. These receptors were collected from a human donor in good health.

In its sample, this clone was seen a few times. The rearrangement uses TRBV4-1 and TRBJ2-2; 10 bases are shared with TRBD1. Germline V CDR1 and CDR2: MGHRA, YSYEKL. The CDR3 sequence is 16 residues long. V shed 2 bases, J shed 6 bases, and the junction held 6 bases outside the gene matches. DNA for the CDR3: TGCGCCAGCAGCCAACGTGGGACAGGGGATTCCGGGGAGCTGTTTTTT. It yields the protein CASSQRGTGDSGELFF.

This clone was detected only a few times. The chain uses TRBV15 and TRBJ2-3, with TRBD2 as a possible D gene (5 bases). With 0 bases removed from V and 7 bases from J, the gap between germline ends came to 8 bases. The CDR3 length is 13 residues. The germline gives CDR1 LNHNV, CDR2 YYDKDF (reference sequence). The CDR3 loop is CATSRERGYTQYF. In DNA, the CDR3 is TGTGCCACCAGCAGAGAACGGGGATATACGCAGTATTTT.

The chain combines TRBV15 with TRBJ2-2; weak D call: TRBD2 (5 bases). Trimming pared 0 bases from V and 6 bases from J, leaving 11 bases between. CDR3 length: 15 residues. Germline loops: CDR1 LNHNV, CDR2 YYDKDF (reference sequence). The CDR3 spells CATSREIARAGELFF. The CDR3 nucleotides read TGTGCCACCAGCAGAGAAATCGCGAGGGCCGGGGAGCTGTTTTTT.

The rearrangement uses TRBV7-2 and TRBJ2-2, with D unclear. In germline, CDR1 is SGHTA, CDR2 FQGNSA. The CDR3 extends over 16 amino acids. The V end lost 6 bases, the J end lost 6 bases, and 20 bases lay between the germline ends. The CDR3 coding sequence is TGTGCCAGCAGACCACCCCAGTTTTCCGATCCCGGGGAGCTGTTTTTT. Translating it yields CASRPPQFSDPGELFF.

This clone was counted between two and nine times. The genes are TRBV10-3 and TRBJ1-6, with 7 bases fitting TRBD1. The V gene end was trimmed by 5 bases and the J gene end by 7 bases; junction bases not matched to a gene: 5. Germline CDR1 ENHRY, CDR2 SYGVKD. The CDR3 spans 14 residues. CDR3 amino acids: CAISSTGHNSPLHF. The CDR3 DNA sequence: TGTGCCATCAGTTCGACAGGGCACAATTCACCCCTCCACTTT.

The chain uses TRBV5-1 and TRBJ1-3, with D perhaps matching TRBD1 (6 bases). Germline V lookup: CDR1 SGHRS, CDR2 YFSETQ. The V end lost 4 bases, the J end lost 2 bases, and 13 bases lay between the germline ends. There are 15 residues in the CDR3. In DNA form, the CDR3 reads TGCGCCAGCAGCCCTAACCCAGGGGCTGGAAACACCATATATTTT. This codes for CASSPNPGAGNTIYF.

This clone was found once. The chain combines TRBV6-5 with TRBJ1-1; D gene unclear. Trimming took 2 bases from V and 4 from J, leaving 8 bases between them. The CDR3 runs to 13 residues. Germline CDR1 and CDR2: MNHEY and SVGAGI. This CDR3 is CASSYGRGTEAFF. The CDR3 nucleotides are TGTGCCAGCAGTTACGGGCGGGGCACTGAAGCTTTCTTT.

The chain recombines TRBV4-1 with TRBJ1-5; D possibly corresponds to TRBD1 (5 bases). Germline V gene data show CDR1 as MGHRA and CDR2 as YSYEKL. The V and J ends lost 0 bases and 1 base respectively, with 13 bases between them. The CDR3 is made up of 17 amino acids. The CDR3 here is CASSQDGGWGSNQPQHF. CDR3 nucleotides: TGCGCCAGCAGCCAAGATGGGGGGTGGGGAAGCAATCAGCCCCAGCATTTT.

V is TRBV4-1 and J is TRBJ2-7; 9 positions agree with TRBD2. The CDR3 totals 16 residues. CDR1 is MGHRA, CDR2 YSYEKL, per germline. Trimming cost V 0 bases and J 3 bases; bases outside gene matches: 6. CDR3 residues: CASSQDLRAGGYEQYF. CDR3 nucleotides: TGCGCCAGCAGCCAAGATTTGAGAGCGGGGGGCTACGAGCAGTACTTC.

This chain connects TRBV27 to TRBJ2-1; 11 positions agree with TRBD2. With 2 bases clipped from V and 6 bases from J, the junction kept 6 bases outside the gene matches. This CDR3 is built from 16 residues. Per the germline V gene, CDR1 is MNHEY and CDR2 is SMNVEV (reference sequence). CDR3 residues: CASSLLTSGGPNEQFF. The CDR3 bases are TGTGCCAGCAGTTTACTAACTAGCGGGGGTCCCAATGAGCAGTTCTTC.

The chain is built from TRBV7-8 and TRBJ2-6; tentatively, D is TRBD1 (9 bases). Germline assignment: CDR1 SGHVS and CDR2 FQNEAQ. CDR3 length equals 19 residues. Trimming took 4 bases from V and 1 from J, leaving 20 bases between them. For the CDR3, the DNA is TGTGCCAGCAGCTCCCGGGGGGGAGGACAGGGGTCTGGGGCCAACGTCCTGACTTTC. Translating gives CASSSRGGGQGSGANVLTF.

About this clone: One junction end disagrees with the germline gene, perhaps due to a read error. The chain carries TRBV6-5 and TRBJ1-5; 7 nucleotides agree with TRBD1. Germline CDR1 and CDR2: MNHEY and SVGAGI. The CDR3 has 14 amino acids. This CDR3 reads CASRTRQGRQPQNF. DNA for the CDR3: TGTGCCAGCAGAACCCGACAGGGTAGACAGCCCCAGAATTTT.

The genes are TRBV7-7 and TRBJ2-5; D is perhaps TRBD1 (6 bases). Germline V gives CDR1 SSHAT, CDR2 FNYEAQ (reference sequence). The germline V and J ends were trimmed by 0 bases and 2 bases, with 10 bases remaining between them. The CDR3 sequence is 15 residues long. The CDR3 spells CASSLAPTGQETQYF. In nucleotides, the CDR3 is TGTGCCAGCAGCTTAGCGCCCACAGGGCAAGAGACCCAGTACTTC.

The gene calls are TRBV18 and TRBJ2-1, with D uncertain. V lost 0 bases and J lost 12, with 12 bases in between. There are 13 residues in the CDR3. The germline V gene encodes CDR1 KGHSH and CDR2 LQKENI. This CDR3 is CASSPPSRGVQFF. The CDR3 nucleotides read TGTGCCAGCTCACCACCGTCCCGAGGTGTGCAGTTCTTC.

The CDR3: CASSQGGSYNEQFF. The CDR3 DNA is TGTGCCAGCAGCCAGGGAGGCTCCTACAATGAGCAGTTCTTC. The rearrangement links TRBV6-5 to TRBJ2-1; a possible D gene is TRBD2 (6 bases). This CDR3 contains 14 residues. V gave up 6 bases and J gave up 0 bases, with 9 bases separating them. The germline CDR1 and CDR2 sequences are MNHEY and SVGAGI.

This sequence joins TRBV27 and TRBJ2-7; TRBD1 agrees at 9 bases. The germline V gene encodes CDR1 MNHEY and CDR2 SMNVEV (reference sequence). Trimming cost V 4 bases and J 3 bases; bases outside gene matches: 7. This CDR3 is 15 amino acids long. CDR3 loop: CASSSPGQGHYEQYF. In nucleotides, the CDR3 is TGTGCCAGCAGTTCCCCGGGACAGGGTCACTACGAGCAGTACTTC.

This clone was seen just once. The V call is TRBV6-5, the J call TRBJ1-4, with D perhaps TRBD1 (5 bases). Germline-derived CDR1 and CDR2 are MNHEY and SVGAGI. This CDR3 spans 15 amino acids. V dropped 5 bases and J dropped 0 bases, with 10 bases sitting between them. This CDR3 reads CASSRDSSTNEKLFF. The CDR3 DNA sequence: TGTGCCAGCAGTCGGGACTCATCAACTAATGAAAAACTGTTTTTT.

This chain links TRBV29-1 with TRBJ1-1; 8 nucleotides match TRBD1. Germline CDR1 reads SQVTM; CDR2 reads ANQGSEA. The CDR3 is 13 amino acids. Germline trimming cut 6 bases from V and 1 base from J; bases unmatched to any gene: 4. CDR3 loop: CSVGTGRNTEAFF. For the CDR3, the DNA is TGCAGCGTGGGGACAGGAAGGAACACTGAAGCTTTCTTT.

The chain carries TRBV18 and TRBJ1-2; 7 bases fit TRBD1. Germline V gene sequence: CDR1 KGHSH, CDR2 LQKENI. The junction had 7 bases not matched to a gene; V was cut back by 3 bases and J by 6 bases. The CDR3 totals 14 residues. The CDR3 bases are TGTGCCAGCTCACCCAGACAGGGTCTCCATGGCTACACCTTC. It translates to CASSPRQGLHGYTF.

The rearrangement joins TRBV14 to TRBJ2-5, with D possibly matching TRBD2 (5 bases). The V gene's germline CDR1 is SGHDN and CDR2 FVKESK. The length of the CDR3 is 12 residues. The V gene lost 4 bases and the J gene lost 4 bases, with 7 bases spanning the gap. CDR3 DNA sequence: TGTGCCAGCAGCCCCGGAGGAGAGACCCAGTACTTC. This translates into CASSPGGETQYF.

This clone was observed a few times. The chain's CDR3 is CASSQDRRSYEQYF. Written as DNA, the CDR3 is TGCGCCAGCAGCCAAGATCGGAGATCCTACGAGCAGTACTTC. This chain connects TRBV4-3 to TRBJ2-7; D is ambiguous. CDR3 length: 14 amino acids. The germline CDR1 and CDR2 sequences are LGHNA and YSLEER. V lost 0 bases, J lost 1 base, and 7 bases lay in between.

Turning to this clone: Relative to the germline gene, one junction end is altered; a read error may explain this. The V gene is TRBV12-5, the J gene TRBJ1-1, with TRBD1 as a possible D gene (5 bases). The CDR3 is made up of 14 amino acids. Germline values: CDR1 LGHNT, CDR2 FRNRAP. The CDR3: CASSLVRGEAEAFF. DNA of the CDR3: TGTGCTAGTAGTTTGGTACGAGGGGAGGCTGAAGCTTTCTTT.

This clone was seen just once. This CDR3 is CASSLGLSLSGNTIYF. DNA of the CDR3: TGTGCCAGCAGCTTGGGGCTCAGTCTCTCTGGAAACACCATATATTTT. The V call is TRBV5-8, the J call TRBJ1-3; no firm D call. Per germline, CDR1 SGHTS and CDR2 YDEGEE. This CDR3 region has 16 residues. The V end was cut by 0 bases, the J end by 0 bases, with 10 bases between.